This TCR beta chain appears in the sequencing data of a study of T cells in Graves' hyperthyroidism and ophthalmopathy. Researchers took RNA transcripts and amplified the TCR beta CDR3 regions from them. Researchers ran a first-round RT-PCR on the TCR CDR3 using the HTBI primer set. TCRdb reanalysed the multiplex PCR reads using MiXCR and keeps one entry per CDR3 protein. This table holds a few hundred thousand distinct CDR3 sequences, about 43% found once. Across 18 months, stable Graves' hyperthyroidism was marked by no progression to ophthalmopathy. Diagnosis of hyperthyroidism was new in patients aged 18 to 65, and its duration was under 2 months. This clonotype was picked up many times. The ends lost 5 bases at V and 4 bases at J; junction bases unmatched: 5. This CDR3 comprises 13 residues. Germline V gene lookup returns CDR1 DFQATT and CDR2 SNEGSKA (reference sequence).

Material for sequencing was peripheral blood or thyroid tissue (not recorded which). This sequence was found in a young woman with Graves' hyperthyroidism. The chain employs TRBV20-1 and TRBJ2-7; 10 nucleotides match TRBD2. CDR3 protein: CSALLAGEYEQYF. For the CDR3, the DNA is TGCAGTGCTCTGCTAGCGGGAGAATACGAGCAGTACTTC.